The rows below give T cell receptor beta chains drawn from one sample of a study of blood T cell repertoires in COVID-19. Method: immunoSEQ multiplex PCR; TCRdb's copy keeps in-frame clones and lacks some. This table has 75,000 to 80,000 clones, roughly 90% appearing once. The sequencing input was peripheral blood. These receptors all come from a human donor in a cohort sampled during active COVID-19. Both conserved end residues are part of each CDR3. The order of the fields is V gene, D gene, clone size, J gene, CDR3 DNA, CDR3 protein. D genes are given only for firm matches. Clone size is stated in some rows and not others, as once, few, many or a class when expanded.

v_gene: TRBV2
d_gene: TRBD1
abundance: NA
j_gene: TRBJ1-2
CDR3nt: TGTGCCAGCAGCAACAGGGGGACCTATGGCTACACCTTC
CDR3aa: CASSNRGTYGYTF

v_gene: TRBV27
d_gene: TRBD2
abundance: NA
j_gene: TRBJ2-1
CDR3nt: TGTGCCAGCAGCACTGGGACTAGCGGGTACAATGAGCAGTTCTTC
CDR3aa: CASSTGTSGYNEQFF

v_gene: TRBV20-1
d_gene: NA
abundance: NA
j_gene: TRBJ1-1
CDR3nt: TGCAGTGCTAGTAGGGCCGGGGACACTGAAGCTTTCTTT
CDR3aa: CSASRAGDTEAFF

v_gene: TRBV12-3/TRBV12-4
d_gene: NA
abundance: NA
j_gene: TRBJ1-6
CDR3nt: TGTGCCAGCAGCTCCCAAGCTAATTCACCCCTCCACTTT
CDR3aa: CASSSQANSPLHF

v_gene: TRBV30
d_gene: TRBD2
abundance: NA
j_gene: TRBJ2-3
CDR3nt: TGTGCCTGGGGGGGGTTGAGCGGGAGTAGCACAGATACGCAGTATTTT
CDR3aa: CAWGGLSGSSTDTQYF

v_gene: TRBV18
d_gene: NA
abundance: NA
j_gene: TRBJ1-2
CDR3nt: TGTGCCAGCTCGACAGGACGGGACTATGGCTACACCTTC
CDR3aa: CASSTGRDYGYTF

v_gene: TRBV19
d_gene: TRBD2
abundance: NA
j_gene: TRBJ2-1
CDR3nt: TGTGCCAGTAGTATAGGAGGTAGCGGGGCGTTGGTTGAGCAGTTCTTC
CDR3aa: CASSIGGSGALVEQFF

v_gene: TRBV11-2
d_gene: NA
abundance: NA
j_gene: TRBJ1-6
CDR3nt: TGTGCCAGCAGCCCACGGACAGCTATCCCGAATTCACCCCTCCACTTT
CDR3aa: CASSPRTAIPNSPLHF

v_gene: TRBV19
d_gene: NA
abundance: NA
j_gene: TRBJ2-1
CDR3nt: TGTGCCAGTAGGTCAGGGGGGACAGTCTCCTACAATGAGCAGTTCTTC
CDR3aa: CASRSGGTVSYNEQFF

v_gene: TRBV3-1/TRBV3-2
d_gene: NA
abundance: once
j_gene: TRBJ2-3
CDR3nt: TGTGCCAGCAGCCTATTAGATACGCAGTATTTT
CDR3aa: CASSLLDTQYF

v_gene: TRBV2
d_gene: NA
abundance: NA
j_gene: TRBJ1-2
CDR3nt: TGTGCCAGCAGTGAAGCTCAAGACAGGAACTATGGCTACACCTTC
CDR3aa: CASSEAQDRNYGYTF

v_gene: TRBV28
d_gene: NA
abundance: NA
j_gene: TRBJ1-2
CDR3nt: TGTGCCAGCAGGGGCTTGGGGGGGCCCCGTAACTATGGCTACACCTTC
CDR3aa: CASRGLGGPRNYGYTF

v_gene: TRBV5-1
d_gene: NA
abundance: NA
j_gene: TRBJ2-3
CDR3nt: TGCGCCAGCAGCCCTAGACTAGTAGGTGGCGATACGCAGTATTTT
CDR3aa: CASSPRLVGGDTQYF

v_gene: TRBV14
d_gene: TRBD2
abundance: once
j_gene: TRBJ2-2
CDR3nt: TGTGCCAGCAGTCCTACCCCGGGACTATGGGACACCGGGGAGCTGTTTTTT
CDR3aa: CASSPTPGLWDTGELFF

v_gene: TRBV5-1
d_gene: TRBD1
abundance: NA
j_gene: TRBJ2-7
CDR3nt: TGCGCCAGCAGCGGGGACAGCACCTACGAGCAGTACTTC
CDR3aa: CASSGDSTYEQYF

v_gene: TRBV29-1
d_gene: TRBD1
abundance: NA
j_gene: TRBJ1-2
CDR3nt: TGCAGCGTACAGGGGCAAGCCAACTATGGCTACACCTTC
CDR3aa: CSVQGQANYGYTF

v_gene: TRBV11-2
d_gene: NA
abundance: NA
j_gene: TRBJ1-6
CDR3nt: TGTGCCAGCAGTGACAGTAGGAATTCACCCCTCCACTTT
CDR3aa: CASSDSRNSPLHF

v_gene: TRBV6-1
d_gene: NA
abundance: NA
j_gene: TRBJ2-3
CDR3nt: TGTGCCAGCAGTGAAGCAGGAGGGGCTCGGTGGACAGATACGCAGTATTTT
CDR3aa: CASSEAGGARWTDTQYF

v_gene: TRBV3-1/TRBV3-2
d_gene: NA
abundance: once
j_gene: TRBJ2-2
CDR3nt: TGTGCCAGCAGCCAAGGCAGGTCGAGCGGGGAGCTGTTTTTT
CDR3aa: CASSQGRSSGELFF

v_gene: TRBV6-5
d_gene: NA
abundance: once
j_gene: TRBJ1-5
CDR3nt: TGTGCCAGCACCAGGGGATACAGCAATCAGCCCCAGCATTTT
CDR3aa: CASTRGYSNQPQHF

v_gene: TRBV5-5
d_gene: NA
abundance: few
j_gene: TRBJ2-1
CDR3nt: TGTGCCAGCAGCATAGCACCAAACGGTGAGCAGTTCTTC
CDR3aa: CASSIAPNGEQFF

v_gene: TRBV28
d_gene: NA
abundance: NA
j_gene: TRBJ2-3
CDR3nt: TGTGCCAGCAGCCCAGGGTGGGCCAGCACAGATACGCAGTATTTT
CDR3aa: CASSPGWASTDTQYF

v_gene: TRBV7-8
d_gene: NA
abundance: NA
j_gene: TRBJ1-2
CDR3nt: TGTGCCAGCAGCTTACGGCGGGATTACGAAACCTATGGCTACACCTTC
CDR3aa: CASSLRRDYETYGYTF

v_gene: TRBV5-1
d_gene: NA
abundance: once
j_gene: TRBJ2-3
CDR3nt: TGCGCCAGCAGCCGCGAGGCGGGTAGCACAGATACGCAGTATTTT
CDR3aa: CASSREAGSTDTQYF

v_gene: TRBV10-3
d_gene: TRBD1
abundance: few
j_gene: TRBJ1-2
CDR3nt: TGTGCCATCAGGACAGGGGACTATGGCTACACCTTC
CDR3aa: CAIRTGDYGYTF

v_gene: TRBV6-5
d_gene: TRBD1
abundance: NA
j_gene: TRBJ1-6
CDR3nt: TGTGCCAGCAGGAGGGACAGTAGATCACCCCTCCACTTT
CDR3aa: CASRRDSRSPLHF

v_gene: TRBV19
d_gene: NA
abundance: NA
j_gene: TRBJ2-4
CDR3nt: TGTGCCAGTAGTGTGCCGGGACTAGCCAAAAACATTCAGTACTTC
CDR3aa: CASSVPGLAKNIQYF

v_gene: TRBV25-1
d_gene: NA
abundance: NA
j_gene: TRBJ1-3
CDR3nt: TGTGCCAGCAGTGAAGGGGGCACAGCTGGAAACACCATATATTTT
CDR3aa: CASSEGGTAGNTIYF

v_gene: TRBV7-2
d_gene: TRBD2
abundance: once
j_gene: TRBJ2-3
CDR3nt: TGTGCCAGCAGCTTGGGAAGAAGCGGGGGCACAGATACGCAGTATTTT
CDR3aa: CASSLGRSGGTDTQYF

v_gene: TRBV6-4
d_gene: TRBD2
abundance: few
j_gene: TRBJ2-3
CDR3nt: TGTGCCAGCAGTCCTAGCGGGGGGGAAATTGATACGCAGTATTTT
CDR3aa: CASSPSGGEIDTQYF

v_gene: TRBV4-1
d_gene: TRBD1
abundance: NA
j_gene: TRBJ2-7
CDR3nt: TGCGCCAGCAGCCACGATAGGGGGCTCGACGAGCAGTACTTC
CDR3aa: CASSHDRGLDEQYF

v_gene: TRBV12-5
d_gene: TRBD1
abundance: NA
j_gene: TRBJ2-3
CDR3nt: TGTGCTAGTGGTTTGGTCCCAAGGACAGGGGGCTATACAGATACGCAGTATTTT
CDR3aa: CASGLVPRTGGYTDTQYF

v_gene: TRBV5-1
d_gene: NA
abundance: NA
j_gene: TRBJ2-3
CDR3nt: TGCGCCAGCAAAAAGGGGTCTGGGGATACGCAGTATTTT
CDR3aa: CASKKGSGDTQYF

v_gene: TRBV7-9
d_gene: TRBD1
abundance: NA
j_gene: TRBJ1-6
CDR3nt: TGTGCCAGCAGCATGACAGGGTACGGCTCCTATAATTCACCCCTCCACTTT
CDR3aa: CASSMTGYGSYNSPLHF

v_gene: TRBV5-1
d_gene: TRBD1
abundance: NA
j_gene: TRBJ1-5
CDR3nt: TGCGCCAGCAGCTTGGGGACAGGGAACAATCAGCCCCAGCATTTT
CDR3aa: CASSLGTGNNQPQHF

v_gene: TRBV2
d_gene: TRBD2
abundance: NA
j_gene: TRBJ2-1
CDR3nt: TGTGCCAGCAGAGGTAAGCGGGGGGTCACGCTAAGCTCCTACAATGAGCAGTTCTTC
CDR3aa: CASRGKRGVTLSSYNEQFF

v_gene: TRBV5-1
d_gene: TRBD1
abundance: NA
j_gene: TRBJ1-2
CDR3nt: TGCGCCAGCAGCCCAAATGAGGGGGCAATTGGCTACACCTTC
CDR3aa: CASSPNEGAIGYTF

v_gene: TRBV2
d_gene: TRBD2
abundance: NA
j_gene: TRBJ2-5
CDR3nt: TGTGCCAGCAGGACCGGGACTAACCAAGAGACCCAGTACTTC
CDR3aa: CASRTGTNQETQYF

v_gene: TRBV6-5
d_gene: NA
abundance: NA
j_gene: TRBJ1-1
CDR3nt: TGTGCCAGCAGTCAGAACAGGATCACTGAAGCTTTCTTT
CDR3aa: CASSQNRITEAFF

v_gene: TRBV11-1
d_gene: NA
abundance: NA
j_gene: TRBJ1-2
CDR3nt: TGTGCCAGCACCCCCCGCGGGGGCGCGGGCTACACCTTC
CDR3aa: CASTPRGGAGYTF

v_gene: TRBV12-3/TRBV12-4
d_gene: NA
abundance: NA
j_gene: TRBJ1-5
CDR3nt: TGTGCCAGCAGTTTTACTCTCAATCAGCCCCAGCATTTT
CDR3aa: CASSFTLNQPQHF

v_gene: TRBV6-5
d_gene: NA
abundance: NA
j_gene: TRBJ1-2
CDR3nt: TGTGCCACTTCAATCACCCCGGGAGCTAACTATGGCTACACCTTC
CDR3aa: CATSITPGANYGYTF

v_gene: TRBV18
d_gene: TRBD1
abundance: NA
j_gene: TRBJ2-2
CDR3nt: TGTGCCAGCTCACCTCAGGGGGCGCAAACCGGGGAGCTGTTTTTT
CDR3aa: CASSPQGAQTGELFF

v_gene: TRBV11-2
d_gene: NA
abundance: NA
j_gene: TRBJ2-7
CDR3nt: TGTGCCAGCAGCTTAGATAGGACAGCCTACGAGCAGTACTTC
CDR3aa: CASSLDRTAYEQYF

v_gene: TRBV12-5
d_gene: TRBD2
abundance: NA
j_gene: TRBJ2-2
CDR3nt: TGTGCTAGTGGTTCTGGACTAGCGGCTGCGAACACCGGGGAGCTGTTTTTT
CDR3aa: CASGSGLAAANTGELFF